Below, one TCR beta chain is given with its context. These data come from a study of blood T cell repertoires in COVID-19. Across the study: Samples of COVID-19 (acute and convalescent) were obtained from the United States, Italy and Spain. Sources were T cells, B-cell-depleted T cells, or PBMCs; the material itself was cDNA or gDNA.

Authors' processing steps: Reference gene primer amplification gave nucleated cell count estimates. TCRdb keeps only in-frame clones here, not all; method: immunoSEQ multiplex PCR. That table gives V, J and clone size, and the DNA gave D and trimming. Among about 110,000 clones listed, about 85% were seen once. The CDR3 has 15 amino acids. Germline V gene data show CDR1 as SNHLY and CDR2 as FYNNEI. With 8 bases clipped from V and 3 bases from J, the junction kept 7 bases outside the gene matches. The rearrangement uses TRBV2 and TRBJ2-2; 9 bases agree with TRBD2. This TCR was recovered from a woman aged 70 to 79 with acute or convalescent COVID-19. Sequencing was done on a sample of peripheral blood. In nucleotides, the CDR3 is TGTGCCAGCCGAAGGCTAGCGGGGTACACCGGGGAGCTGTTTTTT. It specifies CASRRLAGYTGELFF.